The source of this T cell receptor beta chain is a study of T cell changes during pregnancy in multiple sclerosis. The data were produced by immunoSEQ multiplex PCR, yet TCRdb's version contains in-frame clones alone and is incomplete. The sample shows tens of thousands of clones, 93% of them seen only once. Germline CDR1 reads GTSNPN; CDR2 reads SVGIG (reference sequence). CDR3 length: 15 amino acids. Trimming removed 2 bases at V and 5 bases at J, with 18 bases between. This TCR derives from a female donor with multiple sclerosis, enrolled in a pregnancy study. Source: peripheral blood, taken in the second trimester of pregnancy. This rearrangement joins TRBV30 to TRBJ1-1, with D tentatively TRBD1 (6 bases). The CDR3 region has the DNA TGTGCCTGGAGTCCGTACTTACAGGGAGGGACTGAAGCTTTCTTT. Translated, it gives CAWSPYLQGGTEAFF.